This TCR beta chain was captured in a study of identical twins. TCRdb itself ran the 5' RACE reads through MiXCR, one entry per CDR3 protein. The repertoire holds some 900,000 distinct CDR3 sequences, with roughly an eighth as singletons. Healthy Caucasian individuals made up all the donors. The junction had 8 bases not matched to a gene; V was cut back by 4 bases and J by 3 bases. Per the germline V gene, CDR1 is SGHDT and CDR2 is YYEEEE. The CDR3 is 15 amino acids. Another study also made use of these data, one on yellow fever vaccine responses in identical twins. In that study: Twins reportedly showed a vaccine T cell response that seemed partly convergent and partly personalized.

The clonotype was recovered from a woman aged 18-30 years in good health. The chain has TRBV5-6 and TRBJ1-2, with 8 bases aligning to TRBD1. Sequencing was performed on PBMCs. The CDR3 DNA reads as TGTGCCAGCAGCCGAGACAGGGGTGGTGACTATGGCTACACCTTC. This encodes CASSRDRGGDYGYTF.